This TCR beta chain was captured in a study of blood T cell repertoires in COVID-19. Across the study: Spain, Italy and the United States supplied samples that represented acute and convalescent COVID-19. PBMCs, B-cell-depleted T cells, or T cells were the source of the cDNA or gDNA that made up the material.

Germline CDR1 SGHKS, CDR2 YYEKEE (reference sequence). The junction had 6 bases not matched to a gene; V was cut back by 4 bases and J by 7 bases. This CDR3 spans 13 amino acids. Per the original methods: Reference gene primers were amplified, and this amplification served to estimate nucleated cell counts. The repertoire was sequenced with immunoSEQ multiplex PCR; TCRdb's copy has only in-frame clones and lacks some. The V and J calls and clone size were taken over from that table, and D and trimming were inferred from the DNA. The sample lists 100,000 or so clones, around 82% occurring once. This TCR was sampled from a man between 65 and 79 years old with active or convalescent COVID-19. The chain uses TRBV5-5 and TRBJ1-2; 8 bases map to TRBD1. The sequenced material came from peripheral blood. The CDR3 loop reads CASSRQGRVGYTF. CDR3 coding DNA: TGTGCCAGCAGCCGACAGGGGAGGGTTGGCTACACCTTC.